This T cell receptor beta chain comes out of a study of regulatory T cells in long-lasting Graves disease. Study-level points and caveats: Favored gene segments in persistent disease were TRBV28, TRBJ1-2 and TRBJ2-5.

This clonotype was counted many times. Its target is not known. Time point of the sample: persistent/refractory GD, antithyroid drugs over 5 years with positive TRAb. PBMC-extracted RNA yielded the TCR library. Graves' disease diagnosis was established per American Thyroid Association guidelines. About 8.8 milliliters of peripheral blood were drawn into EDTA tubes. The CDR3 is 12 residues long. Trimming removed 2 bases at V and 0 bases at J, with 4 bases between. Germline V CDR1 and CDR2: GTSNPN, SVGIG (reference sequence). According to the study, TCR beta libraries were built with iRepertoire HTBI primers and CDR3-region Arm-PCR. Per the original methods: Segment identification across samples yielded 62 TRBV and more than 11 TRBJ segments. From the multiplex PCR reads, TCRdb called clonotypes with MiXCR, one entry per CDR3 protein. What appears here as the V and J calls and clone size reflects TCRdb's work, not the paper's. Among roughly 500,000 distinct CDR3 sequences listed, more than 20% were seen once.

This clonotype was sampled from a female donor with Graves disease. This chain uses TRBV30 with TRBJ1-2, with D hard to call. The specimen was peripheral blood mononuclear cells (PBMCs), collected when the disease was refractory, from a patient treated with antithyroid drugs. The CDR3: CAWSSANYGYTF. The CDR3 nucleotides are TGTGCCTGGAGTTCTGCTAACTATGGCTACACCTTC.